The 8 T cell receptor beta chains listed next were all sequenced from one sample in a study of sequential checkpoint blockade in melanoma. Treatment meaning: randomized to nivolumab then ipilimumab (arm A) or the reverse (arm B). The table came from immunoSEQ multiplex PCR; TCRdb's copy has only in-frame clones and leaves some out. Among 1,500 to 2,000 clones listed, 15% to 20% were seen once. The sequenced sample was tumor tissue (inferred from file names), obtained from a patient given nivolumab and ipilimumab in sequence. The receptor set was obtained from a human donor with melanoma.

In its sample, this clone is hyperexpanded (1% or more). The chain's CDR3 is CASSPPNTGELFF. Written as DNA, the CDR3 is TGCGCCAGCAGCCCCCCCAACACCGGGGAGCTGTTTTTT. The chain combines TRBV4-1 with TRBJ2-2, with D unclear. V dropped 4 bases and J dropped 2 bases, with 5 bases sitting between them. The CDR3 totals 13 residues. In germline, CDR1 is MGHRA, CDR2 YSYEKL.

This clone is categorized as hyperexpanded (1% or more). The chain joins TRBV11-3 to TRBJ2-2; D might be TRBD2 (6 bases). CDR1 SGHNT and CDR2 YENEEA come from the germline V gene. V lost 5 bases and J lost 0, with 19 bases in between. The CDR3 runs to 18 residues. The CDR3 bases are TGTGCCAGCAGCCAAGGGTTTGCTAGCGAACCGAACACCGGGGAGCTGTTTTTT. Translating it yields CASSQGFASEPNTGELFF.

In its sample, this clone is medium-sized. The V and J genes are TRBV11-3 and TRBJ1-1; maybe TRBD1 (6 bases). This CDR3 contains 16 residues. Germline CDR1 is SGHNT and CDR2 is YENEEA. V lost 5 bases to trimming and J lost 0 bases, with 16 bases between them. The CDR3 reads CASSEGGRGMNTEAFF. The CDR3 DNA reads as TGTGCCAGCAGCGAGGGGGGTAGGGGAATGAACACTGAAGCTTTCTTT.

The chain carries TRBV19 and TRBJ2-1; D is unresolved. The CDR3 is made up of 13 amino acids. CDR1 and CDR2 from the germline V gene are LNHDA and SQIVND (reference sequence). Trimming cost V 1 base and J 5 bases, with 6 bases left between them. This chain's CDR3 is CASSIGRNNEQFF. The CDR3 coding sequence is TGTGCCAGTAGTATAGGACGGAACAATGAGCAGTTCTTC. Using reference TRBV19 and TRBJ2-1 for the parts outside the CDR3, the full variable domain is DGGITQSPKYLFRKEGQNVTLSCEQNLNHDAMYWYRQDPGQGLRLIYYSQIVNDFQKGDIAEGYSVSREKKESFPLTVTSAQKNPTAFYLCASSIGRNNEQFFGPGTRLTVL.

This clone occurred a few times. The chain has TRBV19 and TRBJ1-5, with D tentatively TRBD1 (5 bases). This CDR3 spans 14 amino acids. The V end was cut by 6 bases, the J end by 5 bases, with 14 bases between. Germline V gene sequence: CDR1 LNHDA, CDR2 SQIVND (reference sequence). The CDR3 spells CASSPRDEDQPQHF. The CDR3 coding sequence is TGTGCCAGTAGCCCCAGGGACGAGGATCAGCCCCAGCATTTT.

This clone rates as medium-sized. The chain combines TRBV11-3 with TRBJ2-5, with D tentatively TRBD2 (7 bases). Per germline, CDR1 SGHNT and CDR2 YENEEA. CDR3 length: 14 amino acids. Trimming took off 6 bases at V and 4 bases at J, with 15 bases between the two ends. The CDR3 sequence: CASSLERGAETQYF. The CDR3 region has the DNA TGTGCCAGCAGTCTCGAACGGGGGGCAGAGACCCAGTACTTC.

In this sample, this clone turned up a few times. The CDR3 spells CASSRRVGDHNEQFF. CDR3 coding DNA: TGTGCCAGCAGCCGGAGGGTCGGGGATCACAATGAGCAGTTCTTC. This chain joins TRBV11-3 and TRBJ2-1, with D maybe TRBD2 (6 bases). This CDR3 region has 15 residues. V was pared by 5 bases and J by 5 bases, with 16 bases between. Looked up from germline, CDR1 is SGHNT and CDR2 is YENEEA. The entire variable domain, with the rest obtained from reference TRBV11-3 and TRBJ2-1, is as follows: EAGVVQSPRYKIIEKKQPVAFWCNPISGHNTLYWYLQNLGQGPELLIRYENEEAVDDSQLPKDRFSAERLKGVDSTLKIQPAELGDSAVYLCASSRRVGDHNEQFFGPGTRLTVL.

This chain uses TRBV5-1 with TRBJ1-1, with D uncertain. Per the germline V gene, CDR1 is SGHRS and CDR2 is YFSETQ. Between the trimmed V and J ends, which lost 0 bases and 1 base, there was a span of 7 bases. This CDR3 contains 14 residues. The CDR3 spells CASSLEAENTEAFF. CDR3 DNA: TGCGCCAGCAGCTTGGAGGCGGAGAACACTGAAGCTTTCTTT.